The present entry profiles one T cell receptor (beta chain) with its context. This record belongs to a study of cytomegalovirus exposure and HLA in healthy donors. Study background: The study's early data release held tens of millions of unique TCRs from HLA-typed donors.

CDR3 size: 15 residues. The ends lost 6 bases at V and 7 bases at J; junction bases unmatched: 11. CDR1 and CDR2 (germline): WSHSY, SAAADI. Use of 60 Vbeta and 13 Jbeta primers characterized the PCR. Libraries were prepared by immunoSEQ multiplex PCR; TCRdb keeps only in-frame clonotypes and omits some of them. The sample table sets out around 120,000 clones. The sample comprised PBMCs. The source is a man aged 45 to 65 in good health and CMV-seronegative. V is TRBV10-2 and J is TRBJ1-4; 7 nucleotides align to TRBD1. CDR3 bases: TGCGCCAGCAGGAAGACAGGGTTTGAGGGTGAAAAACTGTTTTTT. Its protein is CASRKTGFEGEKLFF.